Sequencing of this TCR beta chain was carried out in a study of cytomegalovirus exposure and HLA in healthy donors. The CDR3 consists of 13 residues. V lost 1 base, J lost 4 bases, and 9 bases lay in between. Germline lookup yields CDR1 SGHNT and CDR2 YYREEE (reference sequence). 13 Jbeta primers and 60 Vbeta primers were used for the PCR. The protocol was immunoSEQ multiplex PCR, while the TCRdb copy is restricted to in-frame clones and leaves out a portion. In the table there are 150,000 to 200,000 clones, roughly three quarters of which are singletons. This chain links TRBV5-4 with TRBJ2-7; the D gene is possibly TRBD1 (6 bases). The source is a woman between 45 and 65 years old in good health and CMV-seronegative. The sequenced material came from PBMCs. CDR3 nucleotide sequence: TGTGCCAGCAGCTTGCTCCAGGGGTACGAGCAGTACTTC. This encodes CASSLLQGYEQYF.